This entry lists 2 T cell receptor beta chains sequenced from one sample in a study of siplizumab effects on memory and regulatory T cells (dated 2019 in TCRdb). Libraries came from the immunoSEQ multiplex PCR assay. The immuneACCESS repertoire file appears here via TCRdb, limited to in-frame rearrangements. These files lack a portion of the clones; in checked studies, under half of the deficit traces to unresolved V genes, and the cause of the others is not known. This sample is represented by approximately 110,000 clones; 92% of them were singletons. The ten largest clones take up around 0.73% of the sample. The source material was Tregs sorted from blood. Receptor source: a human donor in good health.

The chain carries TRBV6-5 and TRBJ1-2; 7 nucleotides line up with TRBD1. V lost 0 bases, J lost 2 bases, and 3 bases stayed unmatched. CDR3 length: 15 amino acids. The germline CDR1 and CDR2 sequences are MNHEY and SVGAGI. The CDR3 sequence is CASSYSMGQNYGYTF. The CDR3 coding sequence is TGTGCCAGCAGTTACTCGATGGGACAGAACTATGGCTACACCTTC.

This clone was recorded once. The chain's CDR3 is CASSYDGHPTDTQYF. The CDR3 nucleotides are TGTGCCAGCAGCTATGACGGACACCCCACAGATACGCAGTATTTT. This chain joins TRBV5-6 and TRBJ2-3; weak D call: TRBD1 (5 bases). CDR1 SGHDT and CDR2 YYEEEE come from the germline V gene. The V and J ends lost 3 bases and 2 bases respectively, with 13 bases between them. The CDR3 is made up of 15 amino acids. Drawing the rest from reference TRBV5-6 and TRBJ2-3, the complete variable domain is DAGVTQSPTHLIKTRGQQVTLRCSPKSGHDTVSWYQQALGQGPQFIFQYYEEEERQRGNFPDRFSGHQFPNYSSELNVNALLLGDSALYLCASSYDGHPTDTQYFGPGTRLTVL.